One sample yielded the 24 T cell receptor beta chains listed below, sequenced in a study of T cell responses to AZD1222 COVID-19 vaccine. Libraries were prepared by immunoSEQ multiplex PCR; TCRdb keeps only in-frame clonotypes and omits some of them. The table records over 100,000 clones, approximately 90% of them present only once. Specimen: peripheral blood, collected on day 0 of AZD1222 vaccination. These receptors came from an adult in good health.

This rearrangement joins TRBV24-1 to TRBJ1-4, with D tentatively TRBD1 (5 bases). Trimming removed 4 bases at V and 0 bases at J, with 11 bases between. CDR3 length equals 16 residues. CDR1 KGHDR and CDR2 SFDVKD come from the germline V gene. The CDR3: CATSDTGSATNEKLFF. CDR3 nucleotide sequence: TGTGCCACCAGTGACACAGGAAGTGCAACTAATGAAAAACTGTTTTTT.

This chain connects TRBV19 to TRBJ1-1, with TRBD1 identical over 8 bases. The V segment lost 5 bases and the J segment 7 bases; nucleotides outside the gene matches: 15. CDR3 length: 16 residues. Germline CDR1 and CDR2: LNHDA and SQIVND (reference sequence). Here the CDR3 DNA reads TGTGCCAGTAGTGGGTTCGGACAGACAGGGGCGATTGAAGCTTTCTTT. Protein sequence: CASSGFGQTGAIEAFF.

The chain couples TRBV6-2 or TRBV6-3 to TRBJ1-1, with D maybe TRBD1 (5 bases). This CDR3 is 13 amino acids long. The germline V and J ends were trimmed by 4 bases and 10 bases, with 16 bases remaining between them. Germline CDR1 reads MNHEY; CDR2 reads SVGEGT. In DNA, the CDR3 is TGTGCCAGCAGTTCGACCGACAGATTCGGAGCTTTCTTT. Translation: CASSSTDRFGAFF.

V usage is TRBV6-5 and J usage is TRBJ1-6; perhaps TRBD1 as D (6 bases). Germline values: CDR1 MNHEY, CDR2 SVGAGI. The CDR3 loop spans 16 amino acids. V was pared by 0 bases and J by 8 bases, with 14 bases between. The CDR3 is CASSYSRGPLYSPLHF. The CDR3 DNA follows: TGTGCCAGCAGTTACTCCCGGGGGCCATTGTATTCACCCCTCCACTTT.

This CDR3 is CAISGTGAVYEQYF. CDR3 bases: TGTGCCATCAGTGGGACAGGGGCGGTCTACGAGCAGTACTTC. V gene TRBV10-3 combines with J gene TRBJ2-7; 9 nucleotides agree with TRBD1. V trimming: 4 bases; J trimming: 3 bases; junction bases outside the gene matches: 4. In germline, CDR1 is ENHRY, CDR2 SYGVKD. This CDR3 has 14 residues.

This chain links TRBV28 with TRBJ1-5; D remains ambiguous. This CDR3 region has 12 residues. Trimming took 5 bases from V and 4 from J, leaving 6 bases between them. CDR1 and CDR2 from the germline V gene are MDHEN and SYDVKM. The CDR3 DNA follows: TGTGCCAGCAGTGCCCTTAATCAGCCCCAGCATTTT. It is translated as CASSALNQPQHF.

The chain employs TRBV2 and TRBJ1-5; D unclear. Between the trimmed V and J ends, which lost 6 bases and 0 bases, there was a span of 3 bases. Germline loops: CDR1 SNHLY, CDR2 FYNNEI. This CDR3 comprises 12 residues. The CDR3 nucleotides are TGTGCCAGCAGAGATAGCAATCAGCCCCAGCATTTT. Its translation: CASRDSNQPQHF.

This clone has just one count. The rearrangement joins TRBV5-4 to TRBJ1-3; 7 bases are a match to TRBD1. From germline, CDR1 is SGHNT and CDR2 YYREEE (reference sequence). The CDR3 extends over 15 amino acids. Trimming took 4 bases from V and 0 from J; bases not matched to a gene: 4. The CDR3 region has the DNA TGTGCCAGCAGCGTACAGGGGAGCTCTGGAAACACCATATATTTT. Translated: CASSVQGSSGNTIYF.

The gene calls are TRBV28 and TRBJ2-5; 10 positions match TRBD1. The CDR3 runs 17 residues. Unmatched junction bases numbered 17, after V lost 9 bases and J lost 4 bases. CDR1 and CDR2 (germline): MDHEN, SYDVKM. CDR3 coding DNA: TGTGCCAGTTCGACAGGGGGCATTTTTTCTATTAGAGAGACCCAGTACTTC. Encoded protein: CASSTGGIFSIRETQYF.

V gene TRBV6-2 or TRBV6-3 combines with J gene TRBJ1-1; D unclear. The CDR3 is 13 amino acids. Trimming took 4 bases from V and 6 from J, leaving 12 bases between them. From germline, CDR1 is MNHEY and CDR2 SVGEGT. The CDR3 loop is CASSFAGSPEAFF. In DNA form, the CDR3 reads TGTGCCAGCAGTTTCGCGGGGAGTCCTGAAGCTTTCTTT.

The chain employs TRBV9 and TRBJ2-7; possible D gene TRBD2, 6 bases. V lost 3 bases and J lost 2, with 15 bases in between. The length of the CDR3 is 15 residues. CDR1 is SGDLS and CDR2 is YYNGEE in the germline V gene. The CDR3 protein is CASSAEGTPTYEQYF. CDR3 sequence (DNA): TGTGCCAGCAGCGCAGAAGGGACTCCTACCTACGAGCAGTACTTC.

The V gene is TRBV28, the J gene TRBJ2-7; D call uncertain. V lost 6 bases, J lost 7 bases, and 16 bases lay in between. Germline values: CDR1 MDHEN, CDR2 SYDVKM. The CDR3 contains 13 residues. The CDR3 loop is CASSPASTREQYF. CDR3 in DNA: TGTGCCAGCAGCCCAGCATCCACCCGAGAGCAGTACTTC.

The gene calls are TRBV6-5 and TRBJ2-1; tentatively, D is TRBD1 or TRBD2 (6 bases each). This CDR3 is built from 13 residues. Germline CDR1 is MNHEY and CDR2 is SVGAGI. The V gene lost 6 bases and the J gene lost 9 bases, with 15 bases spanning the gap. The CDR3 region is CASSSRGAGEQFF. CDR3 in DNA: TGTGCCAGCAGCTCCAGGGGAGCGGGTGAGCAGTTCTTC.

CDR3 sequence reads: CASSLVASRPQETQYF. DNA for the CDR3: TGTGCCAGCAGCTTGGTGGCTAGTCGGCCACAAGAGACCCAGTACTTC. J is TRBJ2-5 and V is TRBV7-2; D uncertain. The germline V gene has CDR1 SGHTA and CDR2 FQGNSA. Deletions cut 3 bases from V and 2 bases from J, with 16 bases between. CDR3 length equals 16 residues.

CDR3 residues: CASSQQGPNEKLFF. The CDR3 DNA follows: TGTGCCAGCAGCCAACAGGGCCCTAATGAAAAACTGTTTTTT. The chain employs TRBV2 and TRBJ1-4; tentative D call: TRBD1 (6 bases). This CDR3 has 14 residues. Germline CDR1 reads SNHLY; CDR2 reads FYNNEI. Trimming removed 6 bases from V and 3 bases from J, with 11 bases in between.

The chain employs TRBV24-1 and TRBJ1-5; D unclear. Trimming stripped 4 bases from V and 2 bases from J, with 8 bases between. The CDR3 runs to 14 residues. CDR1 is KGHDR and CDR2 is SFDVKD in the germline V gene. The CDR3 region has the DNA TGTGCCACCAGTGAGTCTCGAGGCAATCAGCCCCAGCATTTT. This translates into CATSESRGNQPQHF.

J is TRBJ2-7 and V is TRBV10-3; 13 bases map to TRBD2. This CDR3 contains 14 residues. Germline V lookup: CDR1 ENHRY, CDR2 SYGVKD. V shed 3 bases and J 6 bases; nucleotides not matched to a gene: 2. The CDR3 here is CAISETSGGGEQYF. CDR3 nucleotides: TGTGCCATCAGTGAAACTAGCGGGGGGGGCGAGCAGTACTTC.

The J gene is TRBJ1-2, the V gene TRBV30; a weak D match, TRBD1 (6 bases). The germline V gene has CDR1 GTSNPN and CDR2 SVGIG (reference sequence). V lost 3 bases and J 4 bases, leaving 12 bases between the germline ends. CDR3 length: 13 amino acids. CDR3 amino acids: CAWSERGVYGYTF. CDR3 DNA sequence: TGTGCCTGGAGCGAGAGGGGGGTCTATGGCTACACCTTC. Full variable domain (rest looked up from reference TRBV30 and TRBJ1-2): SQTIHQWPATLVQPVGSPLSLECTVEGTSNPNLYWYRQAAGRGLQLLFYSVGIGQISSEVPQNLSASRPQDRQFILSSKKLLLSDSGFYLCAWSERGVYGYTFGSGTRLTVV.

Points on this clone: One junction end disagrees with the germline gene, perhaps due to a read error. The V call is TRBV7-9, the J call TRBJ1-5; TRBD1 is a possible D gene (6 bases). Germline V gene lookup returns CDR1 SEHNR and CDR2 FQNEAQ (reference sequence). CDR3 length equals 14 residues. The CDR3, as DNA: TGTGCCAGCAGCCCCAACAGGGTTCATCACCCCCAGCATTTT. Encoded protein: CASSPNRVHHPQHF.

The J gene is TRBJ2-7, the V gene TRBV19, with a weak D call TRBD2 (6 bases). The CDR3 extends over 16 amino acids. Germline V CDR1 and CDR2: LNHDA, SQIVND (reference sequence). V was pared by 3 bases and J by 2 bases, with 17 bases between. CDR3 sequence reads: CASSITVGGLTYEQYF. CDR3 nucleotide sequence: TGTGCCAGTAGTATCACAGTCGGGGGTCTAACCTACGAGCAGTACTTC.

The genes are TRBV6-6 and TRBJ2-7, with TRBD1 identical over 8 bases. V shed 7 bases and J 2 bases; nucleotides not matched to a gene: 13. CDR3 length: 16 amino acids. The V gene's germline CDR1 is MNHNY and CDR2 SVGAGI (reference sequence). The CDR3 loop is CASTPGFDRGPYEQYF. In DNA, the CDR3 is TGTGCCAGCACCCCCGGGTTTGACAGGGGCCCCTACGAGCAGTACTTC.

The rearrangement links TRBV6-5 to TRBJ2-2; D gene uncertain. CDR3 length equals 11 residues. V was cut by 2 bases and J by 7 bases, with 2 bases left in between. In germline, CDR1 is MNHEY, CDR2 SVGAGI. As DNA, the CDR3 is TGTGCCAGCAGTTACGGCGGGGAGCTGTTTTTT. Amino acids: CASSYGGELFF.

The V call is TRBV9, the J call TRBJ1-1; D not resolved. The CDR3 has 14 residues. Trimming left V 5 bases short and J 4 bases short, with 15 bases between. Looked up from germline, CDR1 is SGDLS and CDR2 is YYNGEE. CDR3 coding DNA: TGTGCCAGCAGTGAGGAAGAGGGTCTCACTGAAGCTTTCTTT. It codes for CASSEEEGLTEAFF.

This CDR3 reads CASSEDHRNTEAFF. The CDR3 DNA follows: TGTGCCAGCAGTGAAGATCACAGGAACACTGAAGCTTTCTTT. The chain employs TRBV6-1 and TRBJ1-1; D is ambiguous. CDR1 is MNHNS and CDR2 is SASEGT in the germline V gene. Trimming pared 1 base from V and 1 base from J, leaving 7 bases between. The CDR3 totals 14 residues.